The source of this T cell receptor (beta chain) is a study of T-cell reconstitution after alpha-beta-depleted transplantation in children. This clonotype was counted many times. Its antigen is not identified. A library of TCRbeta sequences, prepared with unique molecular identifiers, was generated. TCRdb used MiXCR to reprocess the PCR reads, holding one entry per CDR3 protein. This table has 300,000 to 350,000 distinct CDR3 sequences, 15% to 20% appearing once. Study-level findings and limits: Newly made T cells mostly supplied T-cell counts and diversity one year after transplant. After transplant, high TCRbeta diversity at day 60 in some patients arose from surviving recipient T cells and thymic progenitors. Reportedly, alpha-beta T cells present about two months post-transplant originated from several hundred expanded clones of graft origin.

Per germline, CDR1 MNHEY and CDR2 SVGEGT. J lost 0 bases, V lost 7 bases, and 5 bases had no gene match. The CDR3 sequence is 15 residues long. The rearrangement links TRBV6-2 or TRBV6-3 to TRBJ2-2, with 7 bases aligning to TRBD2. This receptor was taken from a male patient between 2 and 15 years old who had a stem cell transplant for acute lymphoblastic leukemia, so the T cells may come from the graft donor. The sample in question was PBMCs, mostly from graft donor cells, obtained 360 days after TCRalphabeta/CD19-depleted stem cell transplant. The CDR3 DNA reads as TGTGCCAGCACCGTAGCGGGCTCGAACACCGGGGAGCTGTTTTTT. Residues: CASTVAGSNTGELFF.